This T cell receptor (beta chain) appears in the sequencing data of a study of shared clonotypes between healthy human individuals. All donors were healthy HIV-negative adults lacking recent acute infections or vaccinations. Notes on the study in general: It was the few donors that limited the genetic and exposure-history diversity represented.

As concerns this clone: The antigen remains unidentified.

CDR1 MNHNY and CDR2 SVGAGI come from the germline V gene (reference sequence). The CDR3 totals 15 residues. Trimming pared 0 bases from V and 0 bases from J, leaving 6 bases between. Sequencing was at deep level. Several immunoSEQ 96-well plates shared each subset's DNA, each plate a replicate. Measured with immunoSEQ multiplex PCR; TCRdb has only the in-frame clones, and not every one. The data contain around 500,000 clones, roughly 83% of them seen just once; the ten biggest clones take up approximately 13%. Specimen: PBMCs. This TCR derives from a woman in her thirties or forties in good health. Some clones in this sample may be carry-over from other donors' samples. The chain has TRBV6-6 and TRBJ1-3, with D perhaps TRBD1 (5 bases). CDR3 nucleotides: TGTGCCAGCAGTTACTCGGGGGTCTCTGGAAACACCATATATTTT. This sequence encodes CASSYSGVSGNTIYF.